These 23 T cell receptor beta chains were sequenced from one sample in a study of graft-versus-host responses after intestinal transplantation (dated by TCRdb to the early 2020s). Library construction relied on the immunoSEQ multiplex PCR assay. TCRdb provides this immuneACCESS table in a form limited to in-frame rearrangements. Some clones are lacking; in checked studies, under half of them reflect an unresolved V gene, and why the rest are absent is not known. The sample table contains over 10,000 clones; only one count was recorded for more than 85% of them. The ten largest clones represent approximately 4.8% of the sample. The sequencing used PBMCs, collected about 37 months after intestinal transplantation. The source of these receptors is a human patient who received an intestinal transplant, so some T cells may come from the graft donor.

The rearrangement joins TRBV2 to TRBJ2-7; D is ambiguous. The CDR3 extends over 13 amino acids. Trimming left V 0 bases short and J 2 bases short, with 5 bases between. Germline values: CDR1 SNHLY, CDR2 FYNNEI. DNA of the CDR3: TGTGCCAGCAGTGAAGCGGCAGCCTACGAGCAGTACTTC. Its translation is CASSEAAAYEQYF.

This chain links TRBV6-6 with TRBJ1-2; TRBD1 might be the D (6 bases). V gave up 5 bases and J gave up 8 bases, with 15 bases separating them. Germline V CDR1 and CDR2: MNHNY, SVGAGI (reference sequence). This CDR3 comprises 13 residues. CDR3 sequence reads: CASSKFTGLGYTF. CDR3 DNA sequence: TGTGCCAGCAGTAAGTTCACAGGGTTAGGCTACACCTTC.

The rearrangement links TRBV5-4 to TRBJ2-1; tentative D call: TRBD2 (5 bases). This CDR3 region has 16 residues. V dropped 0 bases and J dropped 0 bases, with 10 bases sitting between them. CDR1 is SGHNT and CDR2 is YYREEE in the germline V gene (reference sequence). CDR3 in DNA: TGTGCCAGCAGCTTGGGAGGGCCGAGCTCCTACAATGAGCAGTTCTTC. Translated: CASSLGGPSSYNEQFF. The complete variable domain, with remaining parts taken from reference TRBV5-4 and TRBJ2-1, reads ETGVTQSPTHLIKTRGQQVTLRCSSQSGHNTVSWYQQALGQGPQFIFQYYREEENGRGNFPPRFSGLQFPNYSSELNVNALELDDSALYLCASSLGGPSSYNEQFFGPGTRLTVL.

This clone is a singleton in its sample. The gene calls are TRBV6-5 and TRBJ2-7, with D perhaps TRBD1 or TRBD2 (6 bases each). Trimming took 2 bases from V and 7 from J, leaving 18 bases between them. There are 15 residues in the CDR3. The germline CDR1 and CDR2 sequences are MNHEY and SVGAGI. The CDR3 is CASSYLRGLQGEQYF. CDR3 bases: TGTGCCAGCAGTTACCTTCGGGGGTTACAGGGTGAGCAGTACTTC.

The chain joins TRBV6-1 to TRBJ2-7, with D unresolved. The CDR3 is 11 amino acids. Germline values: CDR1 MNHNS, CDR2 SASEGT. V gave up 8 bases and J gave up 2 bases, with 7 bases separating them. The CDR3, as DNA: TGTGCCAGCCGAGACACCTACGAGCAGTACTTC. This gives the protein CASRDTYEQYF.

V gene TRBV4-2 combines with J gene TRBJ2-5, with TRBD2 matching over 12 bases. The ends lost 4 bases at V and 3 bases at J; junction bases unmatched: 9. Germline CDR1 reads LGHNA; CDR2 reads YNFKEQ. The CDR3 has 17 residues. The CDR3 loop reads CASSPSASGGAEETQYF. In nucleotides, the CDR3 is TGTGCCAGCAGCCCCTCCGCTAGCGGGGGGGCTGAAGAGACCCAGTACTTC.

The chain joins TRBV7-9 to TRBJ2-7, with 9 bases fitting TRBD2. The length of the CDR3 is 15 residues. V lost 3 bases and J lost 3; bases outside the gene matches: 6. CDR1 and CDR2 from the germline V gene are SEHNR and FQNEAQ (reference sequence). The CDR3 region has the DNA TGTGCCAGCAGCTTGAGTCTAGCGGGACTCTACGAGCAGTACTTC. It specifies CASSLSLAGLYEQYF.

A single count supports this clone. This rearrangement joins TRBV5-6 to TRBJ2-2; D remains ambiguous. V was pared by 6 bases and J by 2 bases, with 5 bases between. This CDR3 has 12 residues. The germline CDR1 and CDR2 sequences are SGHDT and YYEEEE. The CDR3 sequence is CASNVNTGELFF. For the CDR3, the DNA is TGTGCCAGCAACGTCAACACCGGGGAGCTGTTTTTT.

Remarks on this clone: Other DNA sequences in this sample translate to the same CDR3. The rearrangement links TRBV2 to TRBJ1-1; 7 bases align to TRBD1. Trimming at V came to 9 bases and at J to 5 bases, leaving 9 bases not matched to a gene. Germline CDR1 reads SNHLY; CDR2 reads FYNNEI. This CDR3 has 13 residues. CDR3 in DNA: TGTGCCAGGAGGGAGCAGGGGGATACTGAAGCTTTCTTT. Translating gives CARREQGDTEAFF. Full variable domain (outside the CDR3, taken from reference TRBV2 and TRBJ1-1): EPEVTQTPSHQVTQMGQEVILRCVPISNHLYFYWYRQILGQKVEFLVSFYNNEISEKSEIFDDQFSVERPDGSNFTLKIRSTKLEDSAMYFCARREQGDTEAFFGQGTRLTVV.

V usage is TRBV7-6 and J usage is TRBJ2-5, with a weak D call TRBD2 (6 bases). Per the germline V gene, CDR1 is SGHVS and CDR2 is FNYEAQ. The V end was cut by 5 bases, the J end by 4 bases, with 20 bases between. This CDR3 contains 16 residues. CDR3 sequence: CASSPRGLGFSETQYF. In DNA, the CDR3 is TGTGCCAGCAGCCCCCGGGGGTTGGGGTTCTCAGAGACCCAGTACTTC.

This chain joins TRBV9 and TRBJ2-3; D might be TRBD1 or TRBD2, each matching 5 bases. Trimming removed 0 bases at V and 3 bases at J, with 8 bases between. Germline V lookup: CDR1 SGDLS, CDR2 YYNGEE. CDR3 size: 14 residues. CDR3 region: CASSVVEGTDTQYF. Here the CDR3 DNA reads TGTGCCAGCAGCGTAGTTGAGGGGACAGATACGCAGTATTTT.

This clone occurred once. This rearrangement joins TRBV19 to TRBJ2-4; a weak D match, TRBD2 (6 bases). This CDR3 is built from 16 residues. The V gene lost 5 bases and the J gene lost 0 bases, with 14 bases spanning the gap. The germline CDR1 and CDR2 sequences are LNHDA and SQIVND (reference sequence). The CDR3 bases are TGTGCCAGTAGTCCGATGGGACTCGTAGCCAAAAACATTCAGTACTTC. It encodes CASSPMGLVAKNIQYF.

This chain connects TRBV6-6 to TRBJ2-1, with D tentatively TRBD2 (5 bases). V gave up 7 bases and J gave up 0 bases, with 10 bases separating them. CDR3 length: 14 amino acids. CDR1 is MNHNY and CDR2 is SVGAGI in the germline V gene (reference sequence). Here the CDR3 DNA reads TGTGCCAGCACGCTAGCAACCTCCTACAATGAGCAGTTCTTC. This gives the protein CASTLATSYNEQFF.

The chain recombines TRBV6-5 with TRBJ2-7; no reliable D call. Deletions cut 2 bases from V and 5 bases from J, with 7 bases between. The CDR3 spans 12 residues. CDR1 and CDR2 from the germline V gene are MNHEY and SVGAGI. The CDR3 nucleotides read TGTGCCAGCAGTTACGGAAGCCACGAGCAGTACTTC. It yields the protein CASSYGSHEQYF.

This clone was recorded only once. V gene TRBV6-1 combines with J gene TRBJ2-1; D might be TRBD2 (6 bases). This CDR3 has 12 residues. The germline V and J ends were trimmed by 8 bases and 10 bases, with 15 bases remaining between them. From germline, CDR1 is MNHNS and CDR2 SASEGT. The CDR3 DNA sequence: TGTGCCAGCTTCTCGGCGGGGAGGGAGCAGTTCTTC. Protein: CASFSAGREQFF.

This clone was observed once. The DNA for the CDR3 is TGTGCCAGCAGCTTGGGGGTGGGAACGTCCTCTGGGGCCAACGTCCTGACTTTC. This gives the protein CASSLGVGTSSGANVLTF. The chain links TRBV5-4 to TRBJ2-6; D gene unclear. This CDR3 has 18 amino acids. V was pared by 0 bases and J by 0 bases, with 13 bases between. Per germline, CDR1 SGHNT and CDR2 YYREEE (reference sequence).

This clone was detected only a few times. The J gene is TRBJ1-1, the V gene TRBV29-1; 7 bases are shared with TRBD1. Per the germline V gene, CDR1 is SQVTM and CDR2 is ANQGSEA. The CDR3 totals 12 residues. The J segment lost 4 bases and the V segment lost 3 bases, leaving 2 bases of the junction unmatched. As DNA, the CDR3 is TGCAGCGTTGAGGGACAGCTCACTGAAGCTTTCTTT. As protein: CSVEGQLTEAFF.

This chain joins TRBV5-6 and TRBJ1-1; weak D call: TRBD1 (5 bases). The CDR3 extends over 13 amino acids. Per germline, CDR1 SGHDT and CDR2 YYEEEE. V gave up 4 bases and J gave up 1 base, with 8 bases separating them. CDR3 sequence (DNA): TGTGCCAGCAGCACAGGTCGGAACACTGAAGCTTTCTTT. This codes for CASSTGRNTEAFF. Full variable domain (rest looked up from reference TRBV5-6 and TRBJ1-1): DAGVTQSPTHLIKTRGQQVTLRCSPKSGHDTVSWYQQALGQGPQFIFQYYEEEERQRGNFPDRFSGHQFPNYSSELNVNALLLGDSALYLCASSTGRNTEAFFGQGTRLTVV.

This sequence joins TRBV9 and TRBJ2-5; TRBD2 might be the D (6 bases). Germline loops: CDR1 SGDLS, CDR2 YYNGEE. The CDR3 extends over 12 amino acids. V gave up 4 bases and J gave up 5 bases, with 9 bases separating them. Written as DNA, the CDR3 is TGTGCCAGCAGCCCCAGCGGGGAGACCCAGTACTTC. It specifies CASSPSGETQYF.

This clone has more than one count but fewer than ten. V gene TRBV12-5 combines with J gene TRBJ1-2; D perhaps matches TRBD1 (6 bases). CDR3 length: 15 residues. Trimming pared 5 bases from V and 4 bases from J, leaving 17 bases between. Per germline, CDR1 LGHNT and CDR2 FRNRAP. The CDR3 protein is CASGPEGEGVYGYTF. CDR3 DNA sequence: TGTGCTAGTGGTCCGGAGGGGGAAGGGGTCTATGGCTACACCTTC.

The CDR3 DNA reads TGTGCCAGCAGCTTCGTCACTGAAGCTTTCTTT. This encodes CASSFVTEAFF. This chain links TRBV11-3 with TRBJ1-1; D is unclear. The germline V gene has CDR1 SGHNT and CDR2 YENEEA. CDR3 length equals 11 residues. V was trimmed by 3 bases and J by 4 bases, leaving 3 bases between them.

The V call is TRBV5-1, the J call TRBJ1-6; a possible D gene is TRBD1 (6 bases). CDR3 length: 15 residues. Germline V lookup: CDR1 SGHRS, CDR2 YFSETQ. The V gene lost 0 bases and the J gene lost 10 bases, with 14 bases spanning the gap. Here the CDR3 reads CASSLEQGGGSPLHF. In DNA, the CDR3 is TGCGCCAGCAGCTTGGAACAGGGAGGCGGCTCACCCCTCCACTTT.

This chain connects TRBV5-1 to TRBJ2-7, with D unclear. Germline V gene data show CDR1 as SGHRS and CDR2 as YFSETQ. There are 14 residues in the CDR3. Trimming shortened V by 0 bases and J by 0 bases, and 7 bases separated the two germline ends. The CDR3 nucleotides read TGCGCCAGCAGCTTGGGGTCCTACTCCTACGAGCAGTACTTC. Its protein is CASSLGSYSYEQYF.